The entry that follows covers one TCR beta chain sequence. Its target is unknown. The second PCR ran roughly 6 to 11 cycles with a sample-barcoded 5' primer and J-beta primers. Every molecule of cDNA carried a tag from a template-switch adaptor with 12 random nucleotides. Each CDR3 protein is one row after TCRdb ran MiXCR on the 5' RACE reads. The sample gives around 1.5 million distinct CDR3 sequences, approximately 38% of which show up once; less than 8% is in the top ten. The record originates from a study of blood T cells in healthy people across ages. The study recruited healthy Caucasian donors from Russia who were aged roughly 6 to 95. Points from the study as a whole: There were more naive CD4+ cells and higher diversity in long-lived donors than in aged donors.

This CDR3 has 15 residues. The V segment lost 3 bases and the J segment 1 base; nucleotides outside the gene matches: 3. Germline V gene lookup returns CDR1 DFQATT and CDR2 SNEGSKA (reference sequence). V usage is TRBV20-1 and J usage is TRBJ2-7; 13 bases fit TRBD2. The receptor's source is a young woman in good health. The specimen was blood. The CDR3 sequence: CSASRTSGSSYEQYF. The CDR3 DNA follows: TGCAGTGCTAGCAGGACTAGCGGGAGTTCCTACGAGCAGTACTTC.